This entry describes one T cell receptor (beta chain). This specimen comes from a study of CD4 and CD8 cells across lung adenocarcinoma regions. Localized lung adenocarcinoma, a non-small cell lung cancer, affected the donors. CDR1 is MNHEY, CDR2 SMNVEV, per germline (reference sequence). CDR3 length: 13 residues. The V gene lost 9 bases and the J gene lost 12 bases, with 21 bases spanning the gap. TCRdb independently ran MiXCR on the PCR reads; one entry per CDR3 protein. This table has a few thousand distinct CDR3 sequences, 40% to 60% appearing once. This TCR was recovered from a female donor with lung adenocarcinoma. The CD4 and CD8 labels of this study may be unreliable. The sequenced sample was CD4+ T cells from the center of a lung tumor. This rearrangement joins TRBV27 to TRBJ2-4; the D gene is possibly TRBD2 (5 bases). This CDR3 reads CARGMRAKNTQYF. The CDR3 DNA follows: TGTGCCAGGGGGATGAGGGCCAAAAATACTCAGTACTTC.